This T cell receptor (beta chain) was recorded in a study of T cells in localized non-small cell lung cancer. Clones were sequenced by immunoSEQ multiplex PCR, and TCRdb holds only the in-frame ones, with some missing. Among fewer than 2,000 clones listed, roughly 35% were seen once. Study conclusions and caveats: Appearance in adjacent lung was seen for a median around 58 of the top 100 tumor clones. Sequencing, confined to only one tumor region, leaves heterogeneity possible.

Sample share makes this clone large. Its matching antigen is unknown. The V and J ends lost 2 bases and 6 bases respectively, with 7 bases between them. CDR1 and CDR2 from the germline V gene are ENHRY and SYGVKD. CDR3 length equals 12 residues. The origin of this receptor is a male donor at least 60 years old with stage III squamous cell lung carcinoma. The chain uses TRBV10-3 and TRBJ1-2; no reliable D call. The specimen comprised normal lung tissue next to the tumor, sampled before any cancer treatment. The CDR3 protein is CAISEDGDGYTF. The CDR3 DNA follows: TGTGCCATCAGTGAGGACGGAGATGGCTACACCTTC.